This passage covers 23 T cell receptor beta chains from one sample sequenced in a study of response to subunit inactivated influenza vaccine. TCRdb itself ran the RT-PCR reads through MiXCR, one entry per CDR3 protein. Among 250,000 to 350,000 distinct CDR3 sequences listed, approximately 21% were seen once. The sample consisted of PBMCs from blood, taken approximately 22 months after vaccination. These receptors were taken from a man between 50 and 69 years old who received an inactivated influenza vaccine.

This chain links TRBV24-1 with TRBJ2-5; D ambiguous. The CDR3 consists of 15 residues. V dropped 3 bases and J dropped 0 bases, with 10 bases sitting between them. CDR1 is KGHDR, CDR2 SFDVKD, per germline. The CDR3 nucleotides read TGTGCCACCAGTGATGTAACGGAGTACCAAGAGACCCAGTACTTC. Protein sequence: CATSDVTEYQETQYF.

This clonotype was counted ten times or more. The genes are TRBV12-3 or TRBV12-4 and TRBJ1-5, with TRBD1 identical over 7 bases. V dropped 10 bases and J dropped 6; count of bases not matched to a gene: 12. The CDR3 length is 14 residues. The DNA of the CDR3 is TGTGCCACCACCATGACAGGGAAGGCTCAGCCCCAGCATTTT. This encodes CATTMTGKAQPQHF.

Ten or more counts support this clonotype. This CDR3 reads CATSTANTGELFF. The DNA for the CDR3 is TGTGCCACTTCTACAGCAAACACCGGGGAGCTGTTTTTT. This chain connects TRBV24-1 to TRBJ2-2; D call uncertain. Germline V CDR1 and CDR2: KGHDR, SFDVKD. Trimming pared 10 bases from V and 2 bases from J, leaving 10 bases between. The length of the CDR3 is 13 residues.

This chain links TRBV4-3 with TRBJ2-7; no clear D. The CDR3 runs to 15 residues. The germline V gene encodes CDR1 LGHNA and CDR2 YSLEER. The germline V and J ends were trimmed by 5 bases and 0 bases, with 14 bases remaining between them. The CDR3 protein is CASSRARSPSYEQYF. As DNA, the CDR3 is TGCGCCAGCAGCAGAGCTAGGTCACCCTCCTACGAGCAGTACTTC.

This clonotype was found a few times. The chain uses TRBV5-1 and TRBJ1-2; TRBD1 aligns across 7 bases. The CDR3 sequence is 14 residues long. Germline lookup yields CDR1 SGHRS and CDR2 YFSETQ. After removal of 3 bases from V and 2 bases from J, the junction contained 4 bases not matched to a gene. The CDR3 sequence is CASSSGDRNYGYTF. Written as DNA, the CDR3 is TGCGCCAGCAGCTCTGGGGACAGAAACTATGGCTACACCTTC.

V is TRBV11-2 and J is TRBJ2-7; no definite D call. From germline, CDR1 is SGHAT and CDR2 FQNNGV. Trimming shortened V by 3 bases and J by 0 bases, and 3 bases separated the two germline ends. This CDR3 has 12 amino acids. The CDR3 sequence: CASSFGSYEQYF. CDR3 in DNA: TGTGCCAGCAGCTTCGGCTCCTACGAGCAGTACTTC.

The rearrangement links TRBV5-1 to TRBJ2-3; perhaps TRBD2 as D (5 bases). V lost 0 bases, J lost 9 bases, and 20 bases lay in between. The germline V gene has CDR1 SGHRS and CDR2 YFSETQ. The CDR3 totals 16 residues. As DNA, the CDR3 is TGCGCCAGCAGCTTGGTACGAGGGCTATCCCCTGGGACGCAGTATTTT. Translating gives CASSLVRGLSPGTQYF. Combining the CDR3 with reference TRBV5-1 and TRBJ2-3 gives the whole variable domain KAGVTQTPRYLIKTRGQQVTLSCSPISGHRSVSWYQQTPGQGLQFLFEYFSETQRNKGNFPGRFSGRQFSNSRSEMNVSTLELGDSALYLCASSLVRGLSPGTQYFGPGTRLTVL.

This clonotype was counted only a few times. J is TRBJ2-3 and V is TRBV28; D may be TRBD2 (7 bases). V was trimmed by 3 bases and J by 4 bases, leaving 20 bases between them. The CDR3 has 17 residues. Germline loops: CDR1 MDHEN, CDR2 SYDVKM. DNA for the CDR3: TGTGCCAGCAGTTTGGCCGGTATGGGGGGGGGGCCAGATACGCAGTATTTT. It encodes CASSLAGMGGGPDTQYF.

A few counts support this clonotype. The V and J genes are TRBV5-1 and TRBJ1-4; D might be TRBD1 (6 bases). Germline V gives CDR1 SGHRS, CDR2 YFSETQ. This CDR3 is built from 15 residues. Trimming took off 0 bases at V and 4 bases at J, with 10 bases between the two ends. This chain's CDR3 is CASSLAGGVNEKLFF. Written as DNA, the CDR3 is TGCGCCAGCAGCTTGGCCGGGGGCGTTAATGAAAAACTGTTTTTT.

The chain links TRBV7-2 to TRBJ2-1; D may be TRBD2 (6 bases). CDR3 length equals 13 residues. Germline CDR1 SGHTA, CDR2 FQGNSA. V lost 5 bases and J 8 bases, leaving 13 bases between the germline ends. CDR3 protein: CASSPRGGYEQFF. For the CDR3, the DNA is TGTGCCAGCAGCCCCCGTGGGGGGTATGAGCAGTTCTTC.

The gene calls are TRBV4-1 and TRBJ2-2; 8 nucleotides align to TRBD2. This CDR3 contains 16 residues. From germline, CDR1 is MGHRA and CDR2 YSYEKL. V shed 4 bases, J shed 5 bases, and the junction held 9 bases outside the gene matches. This CDR3 is CASSPISGGPTGELFF. As DNA, the CDR3 is TGCGCCAGCAGCCCCATATCGGGGGGGCCTACCGGGGAGCTGTTTTTT.

This clonotype was seen at least ten times. The CDR3 DNA reads TGCGCCAGCAGCTTGATTGGGACAGGGGACCCTGGCACAGATACGCAGTATTTT. Its protein product is CASSLIGTGDPGTDTQYF. The V call is TRBV5-1, the J call TRBJ2-3; 10 bases are shared with TRBD1. Germline V gene data show CDR1 as SGHRS and CDR2 as YFSETQ. Trimming cost V 1 base and J 1 base; bases outside gene matches: 9. There are 18 residues in the CDR3.

This sequence joins TRBV11-2 and TRBJ2-1, with 7 bases identical to TRBD2. J gave up 4 bases and V 1 base, and 4 bases lay outside the gene matches. This CDR3 is 15 amino acids long. CDR1 SGHAT and CDR2 FQNNGV come from the germline V gene. This CDR3 is CASSLALAAYNEQFF. CDR3 bases: TGTGCCAGCAGCTTAGCCCTAGCGGCTTACAATGAGCAGTTCTTC.

This clonotype appeared many times. The gene calls are TRBV15 and TRBJ2-2; D gene ambiguous. The CDR3 runs 15 residues. Germline V gene sequence: CDR1 LNHNV, CDR2 YYDKDF (reference sequence). Trimming removed 0 bases from V and 8 bases from J, with 13 bases in between. The CDR3, as DNA: TGTGCCACCAGCAGAGATATGATCCCTCCGGGGGAGCTGTTTTTT. Translated: CATSRDMIPPGELFF.

V and J are TRBV28 and TRBJ2-1; the D is unclear. From germline, CDR1 is MDHEN and CDR2 SYDVKM. This CDR3 is 18 amino acids long. The V gene lost 4 bases and the J gene lost 0 bases, with 19 bases spanning the gap. CDR3 coding DNA: TGTGCCAGCAGTTCACCTATCGGGCGGTCGAGCTCCTACAATGAGCAGTTCTTC. Residues: CASSSPIGRSSSYNEQFF.

The V and J genes are TRBV3-1 and TRBJ2-7; D unresolved. V was trimmed by 2 bases and J by 0 bases, leaving 11 bases between them. Per germline, CDR1 LGHDT and CDR2 YNNKEL (reference sequence). The CDR3 consists of 15 residues. The CDR3 sequence is CASSQSQLSSYEQYF. As DNA, the CDR3 is TGTGCCAGCAGCCAATCCCAGCTGAGCTCCTACGAGCAGTACTTC.

The gene calls are TRBV7-9 and TRBJ2-1; unclear D gene. This CDR3 comprises 15 residues. The germline V and J ends were trimmed by 2 bases and 0 bases, with 8 bases remaining between them. Germline lookup yields CDR1 SEHNR and CDR2 FQNEAQ (reference sequence). Written as DNA, the CDR3 is TGTGCCAGCAGCTTAACTCCTTCCTCCTACAATGAGCAGTTCTTC. The encoded protein is CASSLTPSSYNEQFF. The whole variable domain, filled in from reference TRBV7-9 and TRBJ2-1, reads DTGVSQNPRHKITKRGQNVTFRCDPISEHNRLYWYRQTLGQGPEFLTYFQNEAQLEKSRLLSDRFSAERPKGSFSTLEIQRTEQGDSAMYLCASSLTPSSYNEQFFGPGTRLTVL.

This clonotype was counted between two and nine times. The V and J genes are TRBV20-1 and TRBJ1-2; 8 bases map to TRBD1. Germline CDR1 is DFQATT and CDR2 is SNEGSKA (reference sequence). The CDR3 consists of 17 residues. The V gene end was trimmed by 3 bases and the J gene end by 4 bases; junction bases not matched to a gene: 16. The CDR3 coding sequence is TGCAGTGCTAGGTCCTCGGACAGGGTGAATCTACGCTATGGCTACACCTTC. Its translation: CSARSSDRVNLRYGYTF.

This clonotype was observed a handful of times. The chain couples TRBV7-9 to TRBJ2-7, with TRBD1 matching 9 bases. The CDR3 is made up of 15 amino acids. With V trimmed by 5 bases and J by 3 bases, 8 bases remained unmatched. The germline gives CDR1 SEHNR, CDR2 FQNEAQ (reference sequence). CDR3 sequence: CASSRTGTGYYEQYF. The CDR3 DNA is TGTGCCAGCAGCCGTACCGGGACAGGGTACTACGAGCAGTACTTC.

This rearrangement joins TRBV5-1 to TRBJ2-5; D gene ambiguous. The CDR3 is 13 amino acids. The V end was cut by 1 base, the J end by 2 bases, with 6 bases between. Germline CDR1 SGHRS, CDR2 YFSETQ. This chain's CDR3 is CASSLLYQETQYF. The CDR3 DNA reads as TGCGCCAGCAGCTTGCTCTATCAAGAGACCCAGTACTTC.

The rearrangement links TRBV18 to TRBJ1-2; D unresolved. V was cut by 0 bases and J by 3 bases, with 5 bases left in between. Germline V gene lookup returns CDR1 KGHSH and CDR2 LQKENI. The CDR3 has 13 amino acids. As DNA, the CDR3 is TGTGCCAGCTCACCACCCGGAGACTATGGCTACACCTTC. Translating gives CASSPPGDYGYTF.

The rearrangement uses TRBV4-3 and TRBJ2-7; tentative D call: TRBD1 (6 bases). V was pared by 5 bases and J by 3 bases, with 11 bases between. Germline CDR1 reads LGHNA; CDR2 reads YSLEER. There are 13 residues in the CDR3. As DNA, the CDR3 is TGCGCCAGCAGCGGGAGCAGGGGCTACGAGCAGTACTTC. This gives the protein CASSGSRGYEQYF.

The chain couples TRBV7-9 to TRBJ2-2; D unresolved. The CDR3 totals 14 residues. The germline CDR1 and CDR2 sequences are SEHNR and FQNEAQ (reference sequence). V lost 11 bases and J lost 6, with 19 bases in between. CDR3 DNA sequence: TGTGCCGGCAACAACTGGGATAAGGCCGGGGAGCTGTTTTTT. As protein: CAGNNWDKAGELFF.